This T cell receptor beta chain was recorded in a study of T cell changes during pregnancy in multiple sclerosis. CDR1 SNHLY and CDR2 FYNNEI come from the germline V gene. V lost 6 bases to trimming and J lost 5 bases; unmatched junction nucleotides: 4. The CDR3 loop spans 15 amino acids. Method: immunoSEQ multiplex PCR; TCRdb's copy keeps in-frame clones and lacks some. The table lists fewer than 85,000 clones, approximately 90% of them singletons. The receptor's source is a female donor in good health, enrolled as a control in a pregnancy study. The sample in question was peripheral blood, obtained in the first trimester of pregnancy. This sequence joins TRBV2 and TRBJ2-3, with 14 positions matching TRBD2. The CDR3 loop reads CASSATSGRGDTQYF. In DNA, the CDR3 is TGTGCCAGCAGCGCGACTAGCGGGAGGGGAGATACGCAGTATTTT.